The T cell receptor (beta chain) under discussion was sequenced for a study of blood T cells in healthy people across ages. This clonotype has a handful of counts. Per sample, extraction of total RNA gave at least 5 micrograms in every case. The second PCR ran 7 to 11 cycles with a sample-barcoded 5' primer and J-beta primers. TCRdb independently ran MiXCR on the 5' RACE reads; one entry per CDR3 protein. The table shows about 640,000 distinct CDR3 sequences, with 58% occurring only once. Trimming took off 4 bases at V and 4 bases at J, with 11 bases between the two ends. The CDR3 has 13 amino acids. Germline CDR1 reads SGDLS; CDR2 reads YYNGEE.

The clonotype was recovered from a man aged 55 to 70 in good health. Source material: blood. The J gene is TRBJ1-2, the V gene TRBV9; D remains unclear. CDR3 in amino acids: CASSPGTTYGYTF. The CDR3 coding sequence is TGTGCCAGCAGCCCAGGAACTACCTATGGCTACACCTTC.